Each of the 15 T cell receptor beta chains below was sequenced from the same sample in a study of control samples from healthy donors and cancer patients. TCRdb's copy holds only in-frame clones and misses some; the assay was immunoSEQ multiplex PCR. The table records under 450,000 clones, approximately 92% of them present only once. Material for sequencing was PBMCs. These receptor sequences come from a man aged 35 to 55 with head and neck cancer.

The rearrangement links TRBV6-2 or TRBV6-3 to TRBJ2-3; 9 bases agree with TRBD1. Trimming at V came to 0 bases and at J to 5 bases, leaving 12 bases not matched to a gene. Per germline, CDR1 MNHEY and CDR2 SVGEGT. The length of the CDR3 is 18 residues. DNA of the CDR3: TGTGCCAGCAGTTACTCTCCGGACAGGGGCAATTGGGGAGATACGCAGTATTTT. Encoded protein: CASSYSPDRGNWGDTQYF.

The chain uses TRBV7-9 and TRBJ2-2, with 7 bases matching TRBD2. The length of the CDR3 is 16 residues. The V segment lost 8 bases and the J segment 3 bases; nucleotides outside the gene matches: 12. Germline V lookup: CDR1 SEHNR, CDR2 FQNEAQ (reference sequence). DNA of the CDR3: TGTGCCAGCCTAAAGACCGGGACTACTTACACCGGGGAGCTGTTTTTT. The encoded protein is CASLKTGTTYTGELFF.

This chain links TRBV19 with TRBJ1-2; no clear D. V lost 1 base and J 8 bases, leaving 14 bases between the germline ends. Per the germline V gene, CDR1 is LNHDA and CDR2 is SQIVND (reference sequence). This CDR3 spans 14 amino acids. The CDR3 nucleotides are TGTGCCAGTAGTATAGGTCCAGATCTTGGCGGCTACACCTTC. Translation: CASSIGPDLGGYTF.

The CDR3 sequence: CASSEGLTGAYEQYF. The CDR3 DNA reads as TGTGCCAGCAGTGAAGGGCTTACAGGGGCCTACGAGCAGTACTTC. This chain connects TRBV2 to TRBJ2-7; 7 bases are shared with TRBD1. Per the germline V gene, CDR1 is SNHLY and CDR2 is FYNNEI. V lost 1 base and J lost 2; bases outside the gene matches: 5. The CDR3 consists of 15 residues.

Here the CDR3 DNA reads TGTGCCAGTAGGGCGGGCAGGGCGCCGGACACCATATATTTT. It is translated as CASRAGRAPDTIYF. The chain uses TRBV19 and TRBJ1-3; D might be TRBD1 (5 bases). The ends were cut back, 6 bases at V and 8 bases at J, with 17 bases in the middle. This CDR3 region has 14 residues. Germline CDR1 LNHDA, CDR2 SQIVND (reference sequence).

Concerning this clone: Other DNA sequences from this sample encode an identical CDR3 as well. This chain links TRBV3-1 (or the pseudogene TRBV3-2) with TRBJ2-3; D uncertain. Germline CDR1 and CDR2: LGHDT and YNNKEL (reference sequence). The length of the CDR3 is 13 residues. V lost 3 bases and J lost 0, with 4 bases in between. The CDR3 DNA reads TGTGCCAGCAGCCAGTCTAGCACAGATACGCAGTATTTT. Translated: CASSQSSTDTQYF.

This clone was picked up one time. The genes are TRBV4-1 and TRBJ2-1; D not resolved. Germline values: CDR1 MGHRA, CDR2 YSYEKL. V lost 0 bases and J lost 0, with 15 bases in between. The length of the CDR3 is 18 residues. The CDR3 DNA reads TGCGCCAGCAGCCAAGATCGTGTGGTCCTGAGCTCCTACAATGAGCAGTTCTTC. This gives the protein CASSQDRVVLSSYNEQFF.

The CDR3 protein is CASSSQTGAYEQYF. The CDR3 nucleotides read TGTGCCAGCAGCTCACAGACAGGGGCCTACGAGCAGTACTTC. The rearrangement joins TRBV7-2 to TRBJ2-7; 8 bases are shared with TRBD1. The CDR3 is 14 amino acids. Germline CDR1 reads SGHTA; CDR2 reads FQGNSA. Unmatched junction bases numbered 4, after V lost 4 bases and J lost 2 bases. Full variable domain (rest looked up from reference TRBV7-2 and TRBJ2-7): GAGVSQSPSNKVTEKGKDVELRCDPISGHTALYWYRQSLGQGLEFLIYFQGNSAPDKSGLPSDRFSAERTGGSVSTLTIQRTQQEDSAVYLCASSSQTGAYEQYFGPGTRLTVT.

The CDR3 loop reads CASSPQLGGNEQFF. In DNA, the CDR3 is TGTGCCAGCAGCCCCCAGCTAGGGGGAAATGAGCAGTTCTTC. This chain connects TRBV11-3 to TRBJ2-1, with D perhaps TRBD1 (6 bases). Germline values: CDR1 SGHNT, CDR2 YENEEA. CDR3 length: 14 amino acids. The V end was cut by 5 bases, the J end by 7 bases, with 15 bases between.

The chain joins TRBV28 to TRBJ1-1; D is perhaps TRBD1 (5 bases). The germline CDR1 and CDR2 sequences are MDHEN and SYDVKM. The V end was cut by 6 bases, the J end by 0 bases, with 17 bases between. The CDR3 consists of 16 residues. The CDR3 DNA sequence: TGTGCCAGCAGCCCCACCAGGGCGTCAATGAACACTGAAGCTTTCTTT. Translation: CASSPTRASMNTEAFF.

The chain uses TRBV28 and TRBJ1-2; D might be TRBD1 (5 bases). Deletions cut 5 bases from V and 13 bases from J, with 17 bases between. The CDR3 loop spans 12 amino acids. Germline CDR1 reads MDHEN; CDR2 reads SYDVKM. This CDR3 is CASSPARDGGTF. CDR3 DNA: TGTGCCAGCAGTCCCGCCCGGGATGGGGGCACCTTC.

This chain uses TRBV19 with TRBJ1-5; possible D gene TRBD1, 5 bases. Between the trimmed V and J ends, which lost 5 bases and 4 bases, there was a span of 15 bases. The V gene's germline CDR1 is LNHDA and CDR2 SQIVND (reference sequence). The CDR3 sequence is 15 residues long. The CDR3 protein is CASSSNGGQNQPQHF. CDR3 in DNA: TGTGCCAGTAGTTCAAACGGGGGTCAAAATCAGCCCCAGCATTTT.

This clone was counted a single time. This chain links TRBV7-9 with TRBJ2-3; 7 bases align to TRBD2. J lost 5 bases, V lost 8 bases, and 10 bases had no gene match. This CDR3 contains 14 residues. Germline V lookup: CDR1 SEHNR, CDR2 FQNEAQ (reference sequence). CDR3 in DNA: TGTGCCAGCGCCCTCGCGGGAGCGGTAGATACGCAGTATTTT. Its protein product is CASALAGAVDTQYF.

The chain combines TRBV3-1 (or the pseudogene TRBV3-2) with TRBJ2-7; 13 bases line up with TRBD2. Per the germline V gene, CDR1 is LGHDT and CDR2 is YNNKEL (reference sequence). The CDR3 is 19 amino acids. The V and J ends lost 0 bases and 2 bases, in that order; junction bases with no gene match: 10. The CDR3 sequence: CASSQDPEGLAGATYEQYF. DNA of the CDR3: TGTGCCAGCAGCCAAGATCCTGAAGGACTAGCGGGGGCTACCTACGAGCAGTACTTC.

The V call is TRBV11-3, the J call TRBJ2-7, with D tentatively TRBD1 or TRBD2 (6 bases each). Germline values: CDR1 SGHNT, CDR2 YENEEA. The CDR3 is made up of 17 amino acids. V was shortened by 1 base and J by 2 bases, with 18 bases between the two germline ends. The CDR3 loop is CASSLVLRRGWTYEQYF. The CDR3 coding sequence is TGTGCCAGCAGCTTAGTGCTTAGGAGGGGGTGGACCTACGAGCAGTACTTC.